These T cell receptor beta chains were read from a single sample in a study of blood T cells in healthy people across ages. TCRdb itself ran the 5' RACE reads through MiXCR, one entry per CDR3 protein. This repertoire shows roughly 1.5 million distinct CDR3 sequences, roughly 43% found once; its top ten account for roughly 3.7%. The sample comprised blood. Source of these receptors: a woman under 30 in good health. Both conserved end residues are trimmed from each CDR3. Fields, in order: V gene, clone size, J gene, CDR3 protein. Where a row states a size, it is once, few, many or the class of an expanded clone; other rows omit it.

V gene: TRBV6-2/TRBV6-3; clone size: once; J gene: TRBJ1-5; CDR3 protein: ASSHRQGQSNQPQH
V gene: TRBV18; clone size: .; J gene: TRBJ2-3; CDR3 protein: ASSFGQGTTDTQY
V gene: TRBV6-1; clone size: few; J gene: TRBJ1-1; CDR3 protein: ASSESQKIEAF
V gene: TRBV20-1; clone size: .; J gene: TRBJ1-1; CDR3 protein: SAREPGQQNTEAF
V gene: TRBV27; clone size: .; J gene: TRBJ2-1; CDR3 protein: AGSFQGPHNEQF
V gene: TRBV10-3; clone size: .; J gene: TRBJ2-1; CDR3 protein: AISERASGGPNEQF
V gene: TRBV7-8; clone size: .; J gene: TRBJ1-1; CDR3 protein: ASSSIRVGANTEAF
V gene: TRBV11-2; clone size: .; J gene: TRBJ2-1; CDR3 protein: TSSFNSRGGETQF
V gene: TRBV7-9; clone size: .; J gene: TRBJ2-3; CDR3 protein: ASSSGLAGGRTDTQY
V gene: TRBV6-5; clone size: few; J gene: TRBJ2-3; CDR3 protein: ASSRGLAGEADTQY
V gene: TRBV5-1; clone size: few; J gene: TRBJ1-2; CDR3 protein: ASSEGTTNYGYT
V gene: TRBV20-1; clone size: .; J gene: TRBJ2-5; CDR3 protein: SASSGGETQY
V gene: TRBV7-9; clone size: few; J gene: TRBJ1-2; CDR3 protein: ASSLRTATNYGYT
V gene: TRBV27; clone size: once; J gene: TRBJ1-2; CDR3 protein: ASSLKYTGPPDYGYT
V gene: TRBV20-1; clone size: .; J gene: TRBJ2-1; CDR3 protein: SAAGLAEIFSYNEQF
V gene: TRBV29-1; clone size: .; J gene: TRBJ2-1; CDR3 protein: SVERLAGGSSYNEQF
V gene: TRBV7-8; clone size: once; J gene: TRBJ2-5; CDR3 protein: ASTTRGNREEAQY